The entry below gives a single T cell receptor beta chain sequence along with its context. Its antigen is as yet unknown. This sample is part of a study of blood T cells in healthy people across ages. Study observations and caveats: With age, beta diversity per million T cells declined roughly linearly, significantly by roughly 40.

Together with a sample-barcoded 5' primer, a J-beta primer mix was included in a second PCR lasting about 6 to 11 cycles. Each cDNA molecule received a tag from a template-switch adaptor that had 12 random nucleotides. From the 5' RACE reads, TCRdb called clonotypes with MiXCR, one entry per CDR3 protein. The sample has roughly 570,000 distinct CDR3 sequences; about 25% are singletons. Per sample, a minimum of 6 million PBMCs were isolated. Total RNA was isolated from each sample in quantities of at least 6 micrograms. V lost 2 bases and J lost 4, with 17 bases in between. The CDR3 consists of 16 residues.

The rearrangement joins TRBV12-3 or TRBV12-4 to TRBJ1-1; D remains ambiguous. Sequenced input: blood. The sequence was obtained from a woman in her seventies in good health. This CDR3 reads CASSLNPQASGTEAFF. Here the CDR3 DNA reads TGTGCCAGCAGTTTAAATCCCCAGGCGTCGGGCACTGAAGCTTTCTTT.